The 9 T cell receptor beta chains below were found in one sample sequenced in a study of cytomegalovirus exposure and HLA in healthy donors. The study ran its PCR with 60 Vbeta and 13 Jbeta primers. Repertoires were generated with immunoSEQ multiplex PCR, while TCRdb's copy carries only in-frame clones and drops some. The table lists 150,000 or so clones, 80% of them singletons. Sequences were obtained from PBMCs. The receptors come from a middle-aged woman in good health and CMV-seropositive.

Only a few counts were recorded for this clone. The chain links TRBV19 to TRBJ1-2; no clear D gene. The germline gives CDR1 LNHDA, CDR2 SQIVND (reference sequence). The germline V and J ends were trimmed by 9 bases and 6 bases, with 17 bases remaining between them. This CDR3 region has 13 residues. Here the CDR3 reads CASQEAGEHGYTF. CDR3 nucleotides: TGTGCCAGCCAGGAGGCAGGAGAGCATGGCTACACCTTC.

V is TRBV2 and J is TRBJ1-1; 10 bases align to TRBD1. The V segment lost 5 bases and the J segment 4 bases; nucleotides outside the gene matches: 7. CDR3 length: 15 amino acids. In germline, CDR1 is SNHLY, CDR2 FYNNEI. The CDR3 sequence is CASSIRQGAATEAFF. CDR3 DNA sequence: TGTGCCAGCAGTATAAGACAGGGGGCTGCCACTGAAGCTTTCTTT.

The chain combines TRBV19 with TRBJ2-1, with D perhaps matching TRBD2 (6 bases). Trimming pared 2 bases from V and 6 bases from J, leaving 11 bases between. Germline assignment: CDR1 LNHDA and CDR2 SQIVND (reference sequence). The CDR3 contains 14 residues. The CDR3 bases are TGTGCCAGTAGTATACGGCTAGCGTTCAATGAGCAGTTCTTC. Protein sequence: CASSIRLAFNEQFF.

The rearrangement uses TRBV5-1 and TRBJ1-1; 10 nucleotides line up with TRBD1. The V and J ends lost 7 bases and 6 bases, in that order; junction bases with no gene match: 6. Germline CDR1 and CDR2: SGHRS and YFSETQ. This CDR3 comprises 13 residues. CDR3 protein: CASRQGATAEAFF. As DNA, the CDR3 is TGCGCCAGCCGACAGGGGGCAACAGCTGAAGCTTTCTTT.

CDR3 amino acids: CASSLSGGGGTEAFF. In DNA, the CDR3 is TGTGCCAGCAGCCTTTCTGGGGGAGGGGGAACTGAAGCTTTCTTT. V and J are TRBV7-3 and TRBJ1-1, with a possible D match to TRBD1 (6 bases). CDR1 is SGHTA and CDR2 is FQGTGA in the germline V gene. V was pared by 5 bases and J by 5 bases, with 18 bases between. The CDR3 spans 15 residues.

V usage is TRBV18 and J usage is TRBJ1-3, with unresolved D. Germline V gene lookup returns CDR1 KGHSH and CDR2 LQKENI. This CDR3 contains 13 residues. Between the trimmed V and J ends, which lost 0 bases and 4 bases, there was a span of 4 bases. The CDR3 DNA follows: TGTGCCAGCTCACCACCTGGCGGAAACACCATATATTTT. Its protein product is CASSPPGGNTIYF.

This chain connects TRBV6-1 to TRBJ2-7; 8 positions match TRBD2. There are 14 residues in the CDR3. With 7 bases clipped from V and 6 bases from J, the junction kept 11 bases outside the gene matches. Germline values: CDR1 MNHNS, CDR2 SASEGT. CDR3 coding DNA: TGTGCCAGCATACTTAGCGGGGAGGTAGGCGAGCAGTACTTC. Its protein product is CASILSGEVGEQYF.

J is TRBJ2-5 and V is TRBV5-1; 10 bases are shared with TRBD2. Germline-derived CDR1 and CDR2 are SGHRS and YFSETQ. This CDR3 has 16 residues. Unmatched junction bases numbered 7, after V lost 5 bases and J lost 0 bases. CDR3 sequence reads: CASRTASGSYQETQYF. DNA for the CDR3: TGCGCCAGCAGAACAGCTAGCGGGAGCTACCAAGAGACCCAGTACTTC. Complete variable domain (other parts from reference TRBV5-1 and TRBJ2-5): KAGVTQTPRYLIKTRGQQVTLSCSPISGHRSVSWYQQTPGQGLQFLFEYFSETQRNKGNFPGRFSGRQFSNSRSEMNVSTLELGDSALYLCASRTASGSYQETQYFGPGTRLLVL.

This chain connects TRBV2 to TRBJ2-2; 10 nucleotides line up with TRBD2. The V segment lost 4 bases and the J segment 1 base; nucleotides outside the gene matches: 0. CDR1 and CDR2 (germline): SNHLY, FYNNEI. The CDR3 loop spans 15 amino acids. The CDR3 protein is CASSASGRNTGELFF. The CDR3 DNA reads as TGTGCCAGCAGTGCTAGCGGGAGGAACACCGGGGAGCTGTTTTTT.